These 19 T cell receptor beta chains came from one sample sequenced in a study of metastatic and nonmetastatic thyroid tumors. Through MiXCR, TCRdb re-clonotyped the PCR reads. The table records about 42,000 clones, about 12% of them present only once. Patients underwent thyroid surgery, and none had received any treatment before it. Input material: blood. These receptors all stem from a male donor with papillary thyroid cancer or a benign thyroid nodule (not recorded which). Some clones in this sample may be carry-over from other donors' samples.

Remarks on this clone: A much bigger clone sits one base away, suggesting this may be a read error. The genes are TRBV30 and TRBJ2-7, with unresolved D. CDR3 size: 11 residues. Germline lookup yields CDR1 GTSNPN and CDR2 SVGIG (reference sequence). The CDR3 loop is CAWGMTYEHYF. DNA of the CDR3: TGTGCCTGGGGGATGACCTACGAGCATTACTTC.

Many counts were recorded for this clone. This specimen includes other DNA sequences encoding the same CDR3. The rearrangement joins TRBV6-1 to TRBJ1-6; no definite D call. CDR3 length: 13 residues. V was pared by 6 bases and J by 7 bases, with 10 bases between. Germline V gene sequence: CDR1 MNHNS, CDR2 SASEGT. The CDR3 is CASRKVENSPLHF. The CDR3 coding sequence is TGTGCCAGCAGAAAAGTCGAAAATTCACCCCTCCACTTT.

In this sample, this clone turned up many times. The chain uses TRBV4-1 and TRBJ2-7; D could derive from TRBD1 or TRBD2 (5 bases each). Trimming left V 4 bases short and J 2 bases short, with 21 bases between. CDR1 is MGHRA, CDR2 YSYEKL, per germline. The CDR3 runs 17 residues. CDR3 sequence: CASSLLSFGTDTYEQYF. In nucleotides, the CDR3 is TGCGCCAGCAGCCTCCTAAGCTTCGGGACGGATACCTACGAGCAGTACTTC.

In its sample, this clone was seen many times. A much larger clone differs from this one at a single base, so this may be a read error. The chain employs TRBV12-3 or TRBV12-4 and TRBJ2-1; D remains ambiguous. CDR3 length: 14 amino acids. With 2 bases removed from V and 8 bases from J, the gap between germline ends came to 13 bases. The chain's CDR3 is CASSLFSGIHEQFF. Written as DNA, the CDR3 is TGTGCCAGCAGTTTATTTTCAGGTATCCATGAGCAGTTCTTC.

This clone came up many times. The V and J genes are TRBV7-2 and TRBJ2-6, with D possibly TRBD2 on 5 matching bases. CDR1 SGHTA and CDR2 FQGNSA come from the germline V gene. The CDR3 loop spans 14 amino acids. Trimming shortened V by 4 bases and J by 4 bases, and 8 bases separated the two germline ends. CDR3 amino acids: CASSSRGGANVLTF. CDR3 sequence (DNA): TGTGCCAGCAGCTCCCGGGGAGGGGCCAACGTCCTGACTTTC.

As to this clone: This may arise from a read error, as a much more abundant clone is one base away. V gene TRBV25-1 combines with J gene TRBJ2-6; D is unclear. The V end lost 5 bases, the J end lost 2 bases, and 16 bases lay between the germline ends. There are 17 residues in the CDR3. Germline CDR1 MGHDK, CDR2 SYGVNS. DNA for the CDR3: TGTGCCAGCAGTAGGTTGGCATGTAAGCCTGGGGCCAACGTCCTGACTTTC. Its protein product is CASSRLACKPGANVLTF.

This clone appeared many times. Other DNA sequences from this sample encode an identical CDR3 as well. This sequence joins TRBV20-1 and TRBJ2-1, with D possibly being TRBD2 (5 bases). V was shortened by 2 bases and J by 9 bases, with 17 bases between the two germline ends. There are 14 residues in the CDR3. The germline CDR1 and CDR2 sequences are DFQATT and SNEGSKA (reference sequence). The CDR3 DNA reads TGCAGTGCTAGAAGCCTAGCAGGAGGAATTGAGCAGTTCTTC. Protein product: CSARSLAGGIEQFF.

This clone showed up many times. The chain employs TRBV5-6 and TRBJ1-2; 7 bases are a match to TRBD1. The CDR3 extends over 13 amino acids. Trimming removed 4 bases from V and 2 bases from J; junction bases left unmatched: 2. Germline V gene lookup returns CDR1 SGHDT and CDR2 YYEEEE. This CDR3 is CASSLDRNYGYTF. CDR3 in DNA: TGTGCCAGCAGCCTGGACAGGAACTATGGCTACACCTTC.

This clone came up many times. The V gene is TRBV6-1, the J gene TRBJ2-2; unclear D gene. The germline CDR1 and CDR2 sequences are MNHNS and SASEGT. The CDR3 length is 15 residues. Trimming took 7 bases from V and 0 from J, leaving 12 bases between them. CDR3 residues: CASTYASPNTGELFF. The CDR3 DNA sequence: TGTGCCAGCACCTACGCCTCTCCGAACACCGGGGAGCTGTTTTTT.

The V call is TRBV28, the J call TRBJ1-2; D may be TRBD1 (5 bases). The V end lost 6 bases, the J end lost 8 bases, and 13 bases lay between the germline ends. Germline assignment: CDR1 MDHEN and CDR2 SYDVKM. The CDR3 is 12 amino acids. The CDR3: CASRQGMKGYTF. The CDR3 coding sequence is TGTGCCAGCAGGCAGGGTATGAAGGGCTACACCTTC.

This clone was seen at least ten times. The V and J genes are TRBV6-1 and TRBJ2-3, with TRBD1 as a possible D gene (6 bases). The V gene's germline CDR1 is MNHNS and CDR2 SASEGT. V lost 7 bases and J 1 base, leaving 9 bases between the germline ends. The CDR3 has 13 amino acids. CDR3 DNA sequence: TGTGCCAGCACCAGGACAGGCACAGATACGCAGTATTTT. Translating it yields CASTRTGTDTQYF.

This clone was seen repeatedly, ten times or more. J is TRBJ1-2 and V is TRBV2; 8 bases are shared with TRBD1. The J segment lost 6 bases and the V segment lost 6 bases, leaving 9 bases of the junction unmatched. Germline values: CDR1 SNHLY, CDR2 FYNNEI. There are 14 residues in the CDR3. DNA for the CDR3: TGTGCCAGCAGCCAACGAGGCAGGGGGCATGGCTACACCTTC. It specifies CASSQRGRGHGYTF.

In its sample, this clone was seen many times. This chain joins TRBV12-3 or TRBV12-4 and TRBJ1-1; D is possibly TRBD1 (5 bases). The V end was cut by 2 bases, the J end by 1 base, with 11 bases between. This CDR3 has 15 residues. CDR3 in DNA: TGTGCCAGCAGTTTAAGGGGCACGGGGAACACTGAAGCTTTCTTT. Translating it yields CASSLRGTGNTEAFF.

This clone was recorded at least ten times. The genes are TRBV20-1 and TRBJ2-1, with D unresolved. The germline V gene encodes CDR1 DFQATT and CDR2 SNEGSKA (reference sequence). Trimming took off 2 bases at V and 8 bases at J, with 22 bases between the two ends. This CDR3 has 16 residues. The DNA for the CDR3 is TGCAGTGCTAGACTTTATCAGCGTGGAGCTGTCTATGAGCAGTTCTTC. This gives the protein CSARLYQRGAVYEQFF.

This clone was observed a few times. One end of the junction is discordant with germline, which a read error may explain. The CDR3 coding sequence is TGTGCCAGCAGCTCGGCCCGAAACCCCGGGGAGCTGCTTTTT. Translated, it gives CASSSARNPGELLF. The chain recombines TRBV7-2 with TRBJ2-2, with a weak D call TRBD2 (5 bases). Germline CDR1 and CDR2: SGHTA and FQGNSA. This CDR3 contains 14 residues.

There are many counts of this clone. The chain recombines TRBV7-4 with TRBJ2-2; 9 nucleotides match TRBD2. This CDR3 spans 17 amino acids. The germline CDR1 and CDR2 sequences are SGHVT and SQSDAQ. V shed 2 bases, J shed 5 bases, and the junction held 9 bases outside the gene matches. The CDR3: CASSLRRSGRGTGELFF. CDR3 nucleotide sequence: TGTGCCAGCAGCTTAAGGCGTAGCGGGAGAGGTACCGGGGAGCTGTTTTTT.

This clone occurred many times. The chain links TRBV10-1 to TRBJ2-3; D gene ambiguous. The germline V gene encodes CDR1 WNHNN and CDR2 SYGVQD (reference sequence). The CDR3 has 10 amino acids. Trimming cost V 3 bases and J 8 bases, with 3 bases left between them. The CDR3 DNA reads as TGCGCCAGCAGTGACCCTACGCAGTATTTT. This sequence encodes CASSDPTQYF.

On this clone itself: Other nucleotide sequences from this sample produce the same CDR3. The chain is built from TRBV7-2 and TRBJ2-4; 7 nucleotides align to TRBD2. V was clipped by 6 bases and J by 2 bases; unmatched bases: 4. From germline, CDR1 is SGHTA and CDR2 FQGNSA. The CDR3 loop spans 14 amino acids. The chain's CDR3 is CASRPGGTKNIQYF. CDR3 coding DNA: TGTGCCAGCAGACCCGGGGGGACCAAAAACATTCAGTACTTC.

Comments on this clone: Possible read error: a much larger clone is one base away. The identical CDR3 is also encoded by other nucleotide sequences in the sample. The chain combines TRBV4-1 with TRBJ2-7; 8 bases match TRBD1. CDR1 is MGHRA and CDR2 is YSYEKL in the germline V gene. CDR3 length equals 14 residues. In DNA form, the CDR3 reads TGTGCCAGCAGCCTTGGGACAGGCTCATACGAGCAGTACTTC. Encoded protein: CASSLGTGSYEQYF.